The clone carrying this T cell receptor (beta chain) has at least ten counts. The antigen is undetermined. Using RNA template, CDR3s of TCR alpha and beta were amplified with iRepertoire arm-PCR. Tissue mRNA or PBMC total RNA, roughly 100-400 ng, went into one-step reverse transcription and amplification. From the multiplex PCR reads, TCRdb called clonotypes with MiXCR, one entry per CDR3 protein. The profile covers approximately 120,000 distinct CDR3 sequences, with less than 30% appearing a single time and roughly 37% taken by the ten largest. The data derive from a study of glioma-infiltrating T cells. Whole-study results and caveats: Above-expected tissue-blood divergence occurred in all gliomas, most in low-grade ones. Tissue and blood shared very few CDR3 sequences.

The CDR3 contains 15 residues. Germline values: CDR1 MNHEY, CDR2 SVGEGT. With 7 bases clipped from V and 4 bases from J, the junction kept 7 bases outside the gene matches. This clonotype was sampled from a human donor with low-grade glioma or glioblastoma, undergoing nonglioma brain surgery, or in good health (not recorded which). Material for sequencing was glioma tissue, nonneoplastic brain tissue, or PBMCs (not recorded which). The chain recombines TRBV6-2 or TRBV6-3 with TRBJ2-2; TRBD1 aligns across 9 bases. The chain's CDR3 is CASISPDRGTGELFF. CDR3 in DNA: TGTGCCAGCATCTCTCCGGACAGGGGCACCGGGGAGCTGTTTTTT.